The sequence of this T cell receptor beta chain was determined in a study of T-cell reconstitution after alpha-beta-depleted transplantation in children. This CDR3 is 15 amino acids long. CDR1 and CDR2 (germline): SQVTM, ANQGSEA. After removal of 3 bases from V and 5 bases from J, the junction contained 7 bases not matched to a gene. The sample holds a few counts of this clonotype. Unique molecular identifiers were used to barcode this TCRbeta library. TCRdb reprocessed the PCR reads with MiXCR, giving one entry per CDR3 protein. The top ten hold more than 2% of the sample, which has about 500,000 distinct CDR3 sequences, 32% seen once.

The gene calls are TRBV29-1 and TRBJ2-5, with 12 bases lining up with TRBD2. Sample: PBMCs from the stem cell graft donor, taken from the stem cell graft. This TCR came from a human donor who donated a stem cell graft to a child with aplastic anemia. For the CDR3, the DNA is TGCAGCGTTGATAAGACTAGCGGGAGTTGGGAGACCCAGTACTTC. This gives the protein CSVDKTSGSWETQYF.